This paragraph reports one T cell receptor (beta chain). Its binding antigen is unknown. No base-level quality is on record; no much larger clone is a single base apart. Clipping removes 7 bases from V and 3 bases from J, with 6 as the unmatched junction base count. The germline V gene gives CDR1 as MDHEN and CDR2 as SYDVKM. Inclusive of the bounding cysteine and phenylalanine, the CDR3 is 15 residues long. Left in the record is the CDR3 DNA by itself, 45 bases read in frame from the first base. The data derive from a study of cytomegalovirus exposure and HLA in healthy donors (dated by TCRdb to about 2017). Regarding the research as a whole: An earlier analysis of 587 of the donors reported more than 250 Gb of sequence data and more than 90 million unique TCR beta sequences from 150 million to 200 million T cells. An early release that covered roughly 600 HLA-typed donors contained around 300 gigabases of sequencing data and about 84 million unique TCR sequences. Among the roughly 390 genotyped donors, more than 70% belonged to the genetic ancestry cluster associated with self-reported Caucasian donors. The study aimed to test whether signatures of past pathogen exposure could be identified by cataloging public T cell receptors. The T cell repertoires of around 730 subjects were profiled by immunosequencing and related to cytomegalovirus serostatus. Along with the roughly 670-subject first cohort, a separate validation cohort of 120 different subjects was used. To predict cytomegalovirus infection status, the study brought together high-throughput TCR immunosequencing, statistical association of individual TCRs with disease status, and machine learning. To study patterns of TCR occurrence, a later analysis re-analyzed previously published TCR beta repertoires from hundreds of donors and added high-resolution HLA genotyping. Rather than drawing on any new phenotypic data, the later analysis identified candidate immune exposures from TCR beta sequences and the way those sequences occurred across donors. In an earlier analysis of about 590 of the donors, high-throughput TCR beta sequencing was used to judge whether each TCR beta V gene segment behaved as functional or pseudogenic. Alongside the repertoire data, information on donor age, sex, ethnicity and CMV serostatus was compiled. A later genetic analysis used genome-wide SNP genotypes for about 60% of the roughly 700 donors, treating that subset as a discovery cohort. Every discovery cohort repertoire had been produced on one sequencing platform. HLA typing included class I and class II loci at four-digit resolution. The number of donors typed differed by locus, with roughly 629-640 for A, B, C, DRB1 and DQB1, 522 for DQA1, about 610 for DPA1, and 450 to 480 for DPB1. Four to six DR-DQ haplotypes were handled as single units for association and clustering, since linkage in the cohort was strong. Across 398 genotyped donors of the cohort, an average of approximately 240,000 unique TCR beta nucleotide sequences per donor were sequenced, and around 19% of those sequences were non-productive. General conclusions and limits of the study: The authors suggested that the approach could potentially be extended to other disease states and immunological phenotypes. Cytomegalovirus status was reported to be diagnosed by the classifier with high specificity and sensitivity in both the original and validation cohorts. A further reported finding was that TCR beta sequences accurately predicted the HLA-A and HLA-B alleles for most subjects in the first cohort. Compared with the roughly 600-donor mean, donors in an Asian-associated ancestry cluster had fewer N-insertions in productive TCRs, according to a later genetic analysis. In a later analysis, most CMV-associated TCR beta chains were found to appear HLA-restricted, with HLA associations seemingly driven largely by CMV exposure. When HLA alleles, especially DR and DQ, strongly co-occurred, TCR associations were difficult to assign to individual alleles. The sequencing pipeline was judged likely to have produced a cluster of highly shared sequence variants as a technical artifact. For the cohort, immune exposure information was limited to CMV serostatus. An association between a missense DCLRE1C variant and V-gene and J-gene trimming of TCR beta chains was found in a later genetic analysis and replicated in an independent cohort. In a later analysis, TCR association rates were found to vary across HLA loci, with the most associated TCRs seen for DRB1 alleles and the fewest for HLA-C alleles. Because counts were too low, under 20 rarely observed V segments, including chromosome 9 orphons, were left out of the earlier analysis of about 500 of the donors. In this cohort, only TCR beta chains were sequenced, and detectable features were limited by the absence of alpha or paired-chain data. At a false discovery rate of 0.05, a later analysis linked 16,951 TCR beta sequences to specific HLA alleles. Presence/absence analyses assumed roughly uniform sequencing depth across donors, an assumption that may not hold. Because the 87-base-pair reads could not distinguish some IMGT-functional V segments, including TRBV6-2 and TRBV6-3, those segments were excluded. In a later analysis, several top co-occurrence clusters were reported to appear linked to parvovirus B19, influenza, CMV and Epstein-Barr virus. A total of fewer than 200 TCR beta chains were listed by the study as associated with cytomegalovirus. Compared with equally common non-associated chains, HLA-associated TCR beta chains in a later analysis were more clonally expanded and had lower generation probabilities. Linkage disequilibrium might explain the correlated functional status among segregating V segments, but an unknown experimental factor could not be ruled out. Because HLA typing was missing for some donors at each locus, association tests included only the typed subset. Broadly in line with IMGT annotations, most TCR beta V segments showed up in productive rearrangements about 87% or about 30% of the time in an earlier analysis of 587 of the donors. A few of the identified cytomegalovirus-associated TCR beta chains were confirmed in vitro to be specific for cytomegalovirus antigens. Most TCR sequences were seen in very few donors, while some public TCRs were found in many individuals.

Library preparation used the immunoSEQ multiplex PCR assay. A mixture of 60 forward primers for TCR Vbeta segments and 13 reverse primers for TCR Jbeta segments was used in the multiplex PCR. Amplification of the CDR3 region of rearranged TCR beta genes was performed with a multiplex PCR assay on genomic DNA. The amplified TCR beta libraries were sequenced on the Illumina HiSeq System as 87-base-pair reads. The paper's data handling went like this. Across the roughly 670 repertoires, a later analysis counted tens of millions of unique TCR beta chains, around 11 million of which were shared by at least two donors. A nearest-neighbor algorithm error-corrected the raw reads and collapsed the reads into unique sequences, merging closely related sequences to remove PCR and sequencing errors. V, D and J gene segments were assigned by aligning CDR3 sequences to IMGT reference sequences. For a sequence to be retained, a match of at least six nucleotides to both a V gene segment and a J gene segment was required. Rearrangements were classified as productive when the CDR3 lacked stop codons and remained in frame with V and J, and all other rearrangements were classified as non-productive. Following IMGT convention, CDR3 was defined as the stretch from the second conserved V-encoded cysteine up to the conserved J-encoded phenylalanine. The earlier analysis of some 580 of the donors excluded any sequence lacking an unambiguous match to a single V gene segment. An earlier analysis of 450 to 650 of the donors called V segments functional above 56.7% productive rearrangements and segregating when the between-donor standard deviation exceeded 5%. To diagnose cytomegalovirus status from the catalog of TCR beta chain sequences, a statistical classification framework was built. In a later analysis, V and J genes were assigned by comparing TCR nucleotide sequences against IMGT/GENE-DB human TR gene sequences. A later analysis assigned CDR3 sequences and most-parsimonious VDJ recombination scenarios with the TCRdist pipeline. In a later analysis, every TCR beta chain was defined by the combination of its CDR3 amino acid sequence and its V-gene family, and reads without a unique V-gene family were dropped. In a later analysis, around 650 highly shared, low-generation-probability nucleotide sequences were removed to address suspected cross-contamination and a sequencing artifact. In a later analysis, a clonal expansion index for each public chain was calculated from normalized within-repertoire ranks of inferred template counts. In a later analysis, generation probabilities were computed with a VDJ recombination model fitted to out-of-frame rearrangements, and the resulting probabilities were checked against IGoR. In a later analysis, TCR-TCR, TCR-HLA and TCR-CMV co-occurrence was scored with hypergeometric tests, and a repertoire-size bias correction was applied to TCR pairs. False discovery rates were estimated in a later analysis by permuting HLA or CMV assignments 20 times. In a later analysis, co-occurring TCRs were grouped using DBSCAN, and TCRdist sequence similarity was added for clustering within HLA-allele-positive subsets. Repertoires with fewer than 30,000 or more than 120,000 public chains were left out of co-occurrence clustering, as were four to six repertoires with anomalous nucleotide sharing. The immuneACCESS repertoire file appears here via TCRdb, limited to in-frame rearrangements. These files lack a portion of the clones; in checked studies, under half of the deficit traces to unresolved V genes, and the cause of the others is not known. The DNA gave D and trimming, while V, J and clone size come from that table. Here the sample has fewer than 150,000 clones; under 85% occur a single time. Roughly 3% of the sample is in the top ten clones.

The cohort comprised fewer than 700 healthy bone marrow donors. At the time of sampling, all cohort members were nominally healthy, though unrecorded immune exposures were likely present. The donor was CMV seronegative and belonged to the group of over 350 seronegative cohort members. A peripheral blood sample was collected from each donor, and TCR beta sequencing was performed on peripheral blood mononuclear cells. The Qiagen DNeasy Blood Extraction Kit was used to extract genomic DNA from the blood cell samples. The sequencing sample was made of PBMCs. The TCR sequence derives from a man aged 25 to 45 in good health and CMV-seronegative. The V and J genes are TRBV28 and TRBJ2-5, and 12 junctional nucleotides match TRBD2. The bases are TGTGCCAGCACAGGGGCTAGCGGGGGGGAAGAGACCCAGTACTTC. This yields the protein CASTGASGGEETQYF. With the rest looked up from the reference TRBV28 and TRBJ2-5 genes rather than sequenced, the full variable domain is DVKVTQSSRYLVKRTGEKVFLECVQDMDHENMFWYRQDPGLGLRLIYFSYDVKMKEKGDIPEGYSVSREKKERFSLILESASTNQTSMYLCASTGASGGEETQYFGPGTRLLVL.